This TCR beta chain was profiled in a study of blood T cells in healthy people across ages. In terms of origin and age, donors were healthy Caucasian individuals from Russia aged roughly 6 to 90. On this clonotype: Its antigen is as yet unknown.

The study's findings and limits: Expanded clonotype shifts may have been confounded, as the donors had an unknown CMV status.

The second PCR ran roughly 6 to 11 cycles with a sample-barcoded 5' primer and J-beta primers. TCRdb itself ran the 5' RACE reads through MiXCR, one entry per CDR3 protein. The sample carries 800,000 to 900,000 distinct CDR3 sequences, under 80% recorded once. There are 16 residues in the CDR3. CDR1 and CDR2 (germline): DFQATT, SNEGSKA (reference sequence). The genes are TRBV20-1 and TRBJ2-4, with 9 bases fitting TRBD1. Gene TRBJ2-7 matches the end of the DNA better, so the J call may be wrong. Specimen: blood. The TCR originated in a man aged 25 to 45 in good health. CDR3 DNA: TGCAGTGCTAGAGACATGCCGGGGACAGGGAGGTACGAGCAGTACTTC. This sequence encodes CSARDMPGTGRYEQYF.